This T cell receptor (beta chain) was captured by sequencing in a study of cytotoxic CD8 clonotypes in ibrutinib-treated CLL. Study-wide findings and caveats: Ibrutinib response saw clonality rise, and progression saw it return toward baseline.

Sequencing was designed to attain a depth spanning 1 in 200,000 to 1 in 1 million T cells. The method was immunoSEQ multiplex PCR; TCRdb's version includes in-frame clones alone and lacks a portion of them. The repertoire consists of some 160,000 clones, with about 80% occurring once and the leading ten covering roughly 1.9%. From germline, CDR1 is SGHTA and CDR2 FQGNSA. The CDR3 totals 16 residues. V was pared by 3 bases and J by 4 bases, with 10 bases of the junction left unmatched. This clone was seen once. No antigen is known for it. This receptor was obtained from a human donor with chronic lymphocytic leukemia. Sequencing used PBMCs, obtained after 12 months of ibrutinib treatment. The chain is built from TRBV7-2 and TRBJ2-7; 9 bases are shared with TRBD2. The CDR3 DNA follows: TGTGCCAGCAGCTTGTCTGCGCGGGGGGGCCTGTACGAGCAGTACTTC. Amino acids: CASSLSARGGLYEQYF. The full variable domain, rest sourced from reference TRBV7-2 and TRBJ2-7, is GAGVSQSPSNKVTEKGKDVELRCDPISGHTALYWYRQSLGQGLEFLIYFQGNSAPDKSGLPSDRFSAERTGGSVSTLTIQRTQQEDSAVYLCASSLSARGGLYEQYFGPGTRLTVT.